This passage covers 28 T cell receptor beta chains from one sample sequenced in a study of cytomegalovirus exposure and HLA in healthy donors. 60 Vbeta and 13 Jbeta primers were used in PCR. Here immunoSEQ multiplex PCR was the method, and the copy in TCRdb shows in-frame clones only, minus some. The table has 60,000 to 65,000 clones, about 90% seen once. The specimen sequenced was PBMCs. These receptors came from a man aged 18 to 30 in good health and CMV-seronegative.

A remark on this clone: The sample holds other DNA sequences that translate to the same CDR3. The chain is built from TRBV2 and TRBJ2-5; 10 nucleotides align to TRBD2. The CDR3 loop spans 16 amino acids. CDR1 is SNHLY, CDR2 FYNNEI, per germline. Trimming took 0 bases from V and 3 from J; bases not matched to a gene: 4. The CDR3 here is CASSEAELAGKETQYF. In DNA form, the CDR3 reads TGTGCCAGCAGTGAAGCGGAACTAGCGGGGAAAGAGACCCAGTACTTC.

This clone was recorded only once. V and J are TRBV9 and TRBJ1-2; 7 nucleotides line up with TRBD1. The CDR3 is 15 amino acids. With 4 bases clipped from V and 0 bases from J, the junction kept 6 bases outside the gene matches. Germline CDR1 is SGDLS and CDR2 is YYNGEE. The CDR3 DNA is TGTGCCAGCAGCCCACAGCAGGGGGCTAACTATGGCTACACCTTC. It encodes CASSPQQGANYGYTF.

The gene calls are TRBV6-5 and TRBJ1-6, with 7 bases identical to TRBD1. Germline V gene data show CDR1 as MNHEY and CDR2 as SVGAGI. The CDR3 is 13 residues long. Germline trimming cut 6 bases from V and 6 bases from J; bases unmatched to any gene: 2. The CDR3 here is CASSRQGNSPLHF. The CDR3, as DNA: TGTGCCAGCAGCCGACAGGGTAATTCACCCCTCCACTTT.

The chain combines TRBV28 with TRBJ1-1, with a weak D call TRBD1 (5 bases). Trimming stripped 5 bases from V and 5 bases from J, with 18 bases between. Germline-derived CDR1 and CDR2 are MDHEN and SYDVKM. CDR3 length: 15 amino acids. CDR3 protein: CASSPGSGGRTEAFF. In nucleotides, the CDR3 is TGTGCCAGCAGTCCCGGGTCCGGGGGTAGGACTGAAGCTTTCTTT.

As DNA, the CDR3 is TGTGCCAGCAGAAGACAGGAGGACTATGGCTACACCTTC. Translating it yields CASRRQEDYGYTF. The V gene is TRBV6-5, the J gene TRBJ1-2, with TRBD1 as a possible D gene (6 bases). Germline loops: CDR1 MNHEY, CDR2 SVGAGI. V was trimmed by 6 bases and J by 3 bases, leaving 11 bases between them. This CDR3 is 13 amino acids long.

This chain connects TRBV10-1 to TRBJ2-1; D might be TRBD1 (6 bases). Trimming pared 0 bases from V and 4 bases from J, leaving 16 bases between. This CDR3 is 17 amino acids long. Germline V gives CDR1 WNHNN, CDR2 SYGVQD (reference sequence). As DNA, the CDR3 is TGCGCCAGCAGTGAGTCCAGATATGGACAGATTTACAATGAGCAGTTCTTC. Translated, it gives CASSESRYGQIYNEQFF.

On this clone itself: Sequence at one end of the junction differs from germline and may be a read error. The chain couples TRBV5-1 to TRBJ2-5; D is unresolved. Germline lookup yields CDR1 SGHRS and CDR2 YFSETQ. This CDR3 region has 13 residues. CDR3: CVSSRGPQETQYF. CDR3 nucleotide sequence: TGCGTCAGCAGCCGTGGGCCTCAAGAGACCCAGTACTTC.

This chain links TRBV6-5 with TRBJ1-6; TRBD1 matches 9 bases. Germline V lookup: CDR1 MNHEY, CDR2 SVGAGI. The CDR3 spans 15 residues. J was trimmed by 7 bases and V by 7 bases; bases with no gene match: 8. CDR3 amino acids: CASTATGQGNSPLHF. CDR3 bases: TGTGCCAGCACCGCAACTGGACAGGGGAATTCACCCCTCCACTTT.

V and J are TRBV9 and TRBJ1-2; D remains ambiguous. This CDR3 is built from 16 residues. Germline V gene lookup returns CDR1 SGDLS and CDR2 YYNGEE. Between the trimmed V and J ends, which lost 0 bases and 3 bases, there was a span of 15 bases. The CDR3 loop reads CASSVVVEGADYGYTF. DNA for the CDR3: TGTGCCAGCAGCGTAGTTGTAGAAGGAGCGGACTATGGCTACACCTTC.

The DNA of the CDR3 is TGTGCCTGGAGTGTACGGTTTTCCGGGGGAGGAAGCTACACCTTC. Translation: CAWSVRFSGGGSYTF. The chain carries TRBV30 and TRBJ1-2, with D possibly matching TRBD1 (5 bases). Germline assignment: CDR1 GTSNPN and CDR2 SVGIG (reference sequence). This CDR3 is built from 15 residues. V was pared by 0 bases and J by 9 bases, with 20 bases between. Full variable domain (missing parts from reference TRBV30 and TRBJ1-2): SQTIHQWPATLVQPVGSPLSLECTVEGTSNPNLYWYRQAAGRGLQLLFYSVGIGQISSEVPQNLSASRPQDRQFILSSKKLLLSDSGFYLCAWSVRFSGGGSYTFGSGTRLTVV.

In DNA, the CDR3 is TGTGCCAGCAGTTTAGGTCAGGGTCAGACCCAGTACTTC. Translation gives CASSLGQGQTQYF. This chain joins TRBV27 and TRBJ2-5, with D possibly matching TRBD1 (5 bases). There are 13 residues in the CDR3. Trimming took 2 bases from V and 6 from J, leaving 10 bases between them. Germline CDR1 is MNHEY and CDR2 is SMNVEV (reference sequence).

This chain uses TRBV6-5 with TRBJ1-5; 8 bases match TRBD1. The CDR3 covers 14 residues. With V trimmed by 2 bases and J by 7 bases, 4 bases remained unmatched. Germline values: CDR1 MNHEY, CDR2 SVGAGI. CDR3 residues: CASSYRTGHQPQHF. The CDR3, as DNA: TGTGCCAGCAGTTACCGGACAGGGCACCAGCCCCAGCATTTT.

The rearrangement uses TRBV7-2 and TRBJ2-7, with 7 nucleotides matching TRBD1. CDR3 length equals 13 residues. The germline CDR1 and CDR2 sequences are SGHTA and FQGNSA. V lost 3 bases and J lost 6; bases outside the gene matches: 5. CDR3 region: CTSSFTGASEQYF. The CDR3 DNA reads as TGTACCAGCAGCTTCACAGGGGCAAGCGAGCAGTACTTC.

The chain carries TRBV5-1 and TRBJ2-4; 10 positions match TRBD2. Germline CDR1 SGHRS, CDR2 YFSETQ. This CDR3 spans 17 amino acids. With V trimmed by 7 bases and J by 7 bases, 17 bases remained unmatched. CDR3 residues: CASALRTSGDPGNIQYF. DNA for the CDR3: TGCGCCAGCGCCCTTAGGACTAGCGGCGACCCCGGGAACATTCAGTACTTC.

V is TRBV7-6 and J is TRBJ2-7; D is undetermined. Looked up from germline, CDR1 is SGHVS and CDR2 is FNYEAQ. V dropped 5 bases and J dropped 5 bases, with 10 bases sitting between them. The CDR3 has 12 amino acids. The CDR3 loop is CASSNYRDEQYF. For the CDR3, the DNA is TGTGCCAGCAGCAACTACCGGGACGAGCAGTACTTC.

This chain joins TRBV28 and TRBJ1-5; 9 bases agree with TRBD1. The CDR3 is 15 amino acids. Losses at the gene ends were 7 bases for V and 1 base for J; bases not matched to a gene: 5. Germline V gene sequence: CDR1 MDHEN, CDR2 SYDVKM. The chain's CDR3 is CASNRDRASNQPQHF. The DNA for the CDR3 is TGTGCCAGCAACCGGGACAGGGCCAGCAATCAGCCCCAGCATTTT.

V is TRBV14 and J is TRBJ2-2; weak D call: TRBD1 (6 bases). V lost 0 bases to trimming and J lost 4 bases, with 12 bases between them. Germline V gene data show CDR1 as SGHDN and CDR2 as FVKESK. The CDR3 spans 16 residues. CDR3 DNA sequence: TGTGCCAGCAGCCAAGATGGGGGCACCCTCACCGGGGAGCTGTTTTTT. Its protein product is CASSQDGGTLTGELFF.

The chain uses TRBV28 and TRBJ1-1; 9 bases align to TRBD1. The CDR3 length is 15 residues. The ends lost 5 bases at V and 4 bases at J; junction bases unmatched: 8. Looked up from germline, CDR1 is MDHEN and CDR2 is SYDVKM. As DNA, the CDR3 is TGTGCCAGCAGTCCATCCGACAGGGGGTTCACTGAAGCTTTCTTT. Protein sequence: CASSPSDRGFTEAFF.

This clone came up once. V is TRBV6-1 and J is TRBJ1-1; 8 bases line up with TRBD1. Germline CDR1 is MNHNS and CDR2 is SASEGT. Germline trimming cut 6 bases from V and 4 bases from J; bases unmatched to any gene: 10. This CDR3 contains 15 residues. CDR3 nucleotide sequence: TGTGCCAGCAGGGGCCCACAGGGGGGGGGCACTGAAGCTTTCTTT. As protein: CASRGPQGGGTEAFF.

This chain links TRBV9 with TRBJ1-2; 9 bases are shared with TRBD1. Germline trimming cut 1 base from V and 4 bases from J; bases unmatched to any gene: 5. Germline CDR1 SGDLS, CDR2 YYNGEE. The CDR3 extends over 15 amino acids. For the CDR3, the DNA is TGTGCCAGCAGCGTAATGGACAGGGGAGGCTATGGCTACACCTTC. Protein: CASSVMDRGGYGYTF.

The table lists this clone with a few counts. The V gene is TRBV11-2, the J gene TRBJ2-7; tentative D call: TRBD2 (6 bases). V lost 5 bases and J lost 6, with 20 bases in between. Germline-derived CDR1 and CDR2 are SGHAT and FQNNGV. CDR3 length equals 15 residues. The CDR3, as DNA: TGTGCCAGCAGCCCGCGGGGCAGGGAGGAGACCGAGCAGTACTTC. It is translated as CASSPRGREETEQYF.

The chain uses TRBV6-7 and TRBJ2-3; TRBD1 aligns across 8 bases. TRBV6-7 carries the ORF label, with uncertain function. This CDR3 spans 17 amino acids. V lost 6 bases, J lost 2 bases, and 13 bases stayed unmatched. CDR3 sequence: CASSPTGQGGLTDTQYF. CDR3 coding DNA: TGTGCCAGCAGCCCGACAGGACAGGGCGGGCTCACAGATACGCAGTATTTT.

The J gene is TRBJ2-3, the V gene TRBV5-8; TRBD1 is a possible D gene (5 bases). Germline V CDR1 and CDR2: SGHTS, YDEGEE. The germline V and J ends were trimmed by 3 bases and 0 bases, with 11 bases remaining between them. The CDR3 runs to 15 residues. In nucleotides, the CDR3 is TGTGCCAGCAGCTCCAGCGACAGTAGCACAGATACGCAGTATTTT. It yields the protein CASSSSDSSTDTQYF.

The rearrangement uses TRBV6-5 and TRBJ2-5; TRBD2 is a possible D gene (6 bases). The CDR3 loop spans 16 amino acids. Germline V gene lookup returns CDR1 MNHEY and CDR2 SVGAGI. The ends were cut back, 4 bases at V and 0 bases at J, with 15 bases in the middle. The DNA of the CDR3 is TGTGCCAGCAGTTGGGACTCGAAGAGGTACCAAGAGACCCAGTACTTC. This codes for CASSWDSKRYQETQYF.

The gene calls are TRBV7-9 and TRBJ1-1, with D hard to call. The V and J ends lost 0 bases and 6 bases respectively, with 8 bases between them. CDR3 size: 13 residues. Germline V gene sequence: CDR1 SEHNR, CDR2 FQNEAQ (reference sequence). CDR3 DNA sequence: TGTGCCAGCAGCTTAGCGCCGGAGTCTGAAGCTTTCTTT. Translated: CASSLAPESEAFF. The entire variable domain, with the rest obtained from reference TRBV7-9 and TRBJ1-1, is as follows: DTGVSQNPRHKITKRGQNVTFRCDPISEHNRLYWYRQTLGQGPEFLTYFQNEAQLEKSRLLSDRFSAERPKGSFSTLEIQRTEQGDSAMYLCASSLAPESEAFFGQGTRLTVV.

This chain joins TRBV21-1 and TRBJ2-3; TRBD2, as called in the table, went unchecked against the DNA. TRBV21-1 is noted as a pseudogene. The CDR3 loop spans 17 amino acids. CDR3 nucleotides: TGTGCCAGCAGCCCTCGGACTAGCCGCGGACTCACAGATACGCAGTATTTT. Protein sequence: CASSPRTSRGLTDTQYF.

About this clone itself: One end of the junction varies from germline; a read error may be responsible. The chain recombines TRBV7-7 with TRBJ2-1; tentative D call: TRBD1 (7 bases). CDR3 length: 13 amino acids. Germline V gene sequence: CDR1 SSHAT, CDR2 FNYEAQ (reference sequence). The CDR3 loop is CASSTPGGREQFF. CDR3 coding DNA: TGTGCTAGCAGCACCCCAGGGGGGCGTGAGCAGTTCTTC.

This clone has just one count. The rearrangement uses TRBV11-2 and TRBJ1-1; D is ambiguous. Germline V CDR1 and CDR2: SGHAT, FQNNGV. The CDR3 contains 12 residues. Deletions cut 7 bases from V and 1 base from J, with 7 bases between. The CDR3 loop reads CASTMANTEAFF. Here the CDR3 DNA reads TGTGCCAGCACCATGGCGAACACTGAAGCTTTCTTT.